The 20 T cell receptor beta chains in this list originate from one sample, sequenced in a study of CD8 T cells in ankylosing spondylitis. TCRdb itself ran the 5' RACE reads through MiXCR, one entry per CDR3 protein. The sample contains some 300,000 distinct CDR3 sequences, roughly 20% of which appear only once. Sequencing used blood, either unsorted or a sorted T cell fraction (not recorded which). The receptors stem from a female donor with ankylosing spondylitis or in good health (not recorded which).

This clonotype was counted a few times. The CDR3 DNA follows: TGTGCCAGCAGCTTACGACAGGGCGAGCAGTACTTC. It translates to CASSLRQGEQYF. V usage is TRBV9 and J usage is TRBJ2-7; 7 nucleotides line up with TRBD1. The CDR3 consists of 12 residues. The germline gives CDR1 SGDLS, CDR2 YYNGEE. Trimming at V came to 4 bases and at J to 6 bases, leaving 4 bases not matched to a gene. Using reference TRBV9 and TRBJ2-7 for the parts outside the CDR3, the full variable domain is DSGVTQTPKHLITATGQRVTLRCSPRSGDLSVYWYQQSLDQGLQFLIQYYNGEERAKGNILERFSAQQFPDLHSELNLSSLELGDSALYFCASSLRQGEQYFGPGTRLTVT.

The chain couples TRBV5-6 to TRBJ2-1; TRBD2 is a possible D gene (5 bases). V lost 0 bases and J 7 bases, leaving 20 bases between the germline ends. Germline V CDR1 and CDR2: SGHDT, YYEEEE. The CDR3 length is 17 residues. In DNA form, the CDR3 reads TGTGCCAGCAGCTTGGTAGCCCCTAGCTCCAGAGGGAATGAGCAGTTCTTC. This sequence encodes CASSLVAPSSRGNEQFF.

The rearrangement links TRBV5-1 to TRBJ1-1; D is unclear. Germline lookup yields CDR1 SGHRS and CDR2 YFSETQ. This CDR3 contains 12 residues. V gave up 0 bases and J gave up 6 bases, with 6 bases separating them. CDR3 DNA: TGCGCCAGCAGCTTGGGGCAATCTGAAGCTTTCTTT. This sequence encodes CASSLGQSEAFF.

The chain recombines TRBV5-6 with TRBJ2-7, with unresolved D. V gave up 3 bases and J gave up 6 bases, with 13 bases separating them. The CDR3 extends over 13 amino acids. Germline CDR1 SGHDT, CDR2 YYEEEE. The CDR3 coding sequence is TGTGCCAGCAGCTCCGGGCTGCGAGGCGAGCAGTACTTC. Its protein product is CASSSGLRGEQYF.

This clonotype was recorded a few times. This chain's CDR3 is CSARDHHEQYF. CDR3 nucleotide sequence: TGCAGTGCTAGAGATCACCACGAGCAGTACTTC. This chain uses TRBV20-1 with TRBJ2-7; D not certain. V gave up 0 bases and J gave up 5 bases, with 5 bases separating them. The CDR3 totals 11 residues. Germline assignment: CDR1 DFQATT and CDR2 SNEGSKA (reference sequence).

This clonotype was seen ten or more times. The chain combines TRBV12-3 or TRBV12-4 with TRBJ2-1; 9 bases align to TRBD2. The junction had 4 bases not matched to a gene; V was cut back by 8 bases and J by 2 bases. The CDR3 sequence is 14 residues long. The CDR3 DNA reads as TGTGCCAGCGGTAGGACTAGCGCCTACAATGAGCAGTTCTTC. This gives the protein CASGRTSAYNEQFF.

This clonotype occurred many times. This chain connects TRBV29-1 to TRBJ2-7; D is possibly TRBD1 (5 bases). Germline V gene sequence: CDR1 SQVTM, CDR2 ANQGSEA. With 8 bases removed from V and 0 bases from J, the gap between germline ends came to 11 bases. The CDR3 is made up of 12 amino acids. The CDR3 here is CSIRTPSYEQYF. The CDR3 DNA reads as TGCAGCATCAGGACACCCTCCTACGAGCAGTACTTC.

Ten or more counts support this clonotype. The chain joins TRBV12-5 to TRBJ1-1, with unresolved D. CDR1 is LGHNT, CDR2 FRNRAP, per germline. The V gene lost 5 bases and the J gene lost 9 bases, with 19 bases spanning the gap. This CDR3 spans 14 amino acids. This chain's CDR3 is CASGLTRAGLQAFF. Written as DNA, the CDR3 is TGTGCTAGTGGTCTAACCCGGGCAGGCCTACAAGCTTTCTTT.

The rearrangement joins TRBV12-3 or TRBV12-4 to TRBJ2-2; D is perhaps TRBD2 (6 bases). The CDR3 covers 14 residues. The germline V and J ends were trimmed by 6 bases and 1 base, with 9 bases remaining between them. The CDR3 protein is CASREGVNTGELFF. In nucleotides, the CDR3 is TGTGCCAGCAGGGAGGGCGTGAACACCGGGGAGCTGTTTTTT.

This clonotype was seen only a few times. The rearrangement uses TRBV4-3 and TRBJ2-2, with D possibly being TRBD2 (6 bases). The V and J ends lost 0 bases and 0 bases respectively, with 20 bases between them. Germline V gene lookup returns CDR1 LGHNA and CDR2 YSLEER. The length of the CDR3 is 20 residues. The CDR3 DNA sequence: TGCGCCAGCAGCCAAGATGAGTTACTGGGACTCTTTTCGAACACCGGGGAGCTGTTTTTT. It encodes CASSQDELLGLFSNTGELFF.

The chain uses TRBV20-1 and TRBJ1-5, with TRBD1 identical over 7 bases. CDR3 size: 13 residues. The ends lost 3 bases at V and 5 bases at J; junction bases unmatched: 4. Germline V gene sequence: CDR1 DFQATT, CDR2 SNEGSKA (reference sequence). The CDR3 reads CSARRGRDQPQHF. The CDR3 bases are TGCAGTGCTAGGAGGGGGCGGGATCAGCCCCAGCATTTT.

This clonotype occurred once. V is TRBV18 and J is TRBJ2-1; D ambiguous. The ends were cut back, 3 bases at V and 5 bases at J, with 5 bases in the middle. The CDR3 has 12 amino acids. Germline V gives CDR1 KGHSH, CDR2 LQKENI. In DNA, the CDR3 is TGTGCCAGCTCACCGGTAAACAATGAGCAGTTCTTC. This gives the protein CASSPVNNEQFF.

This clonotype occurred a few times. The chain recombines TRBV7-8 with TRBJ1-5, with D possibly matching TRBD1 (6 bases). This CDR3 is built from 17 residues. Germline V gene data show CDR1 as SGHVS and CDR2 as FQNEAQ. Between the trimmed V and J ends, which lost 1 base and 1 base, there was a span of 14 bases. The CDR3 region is CASSLGRGPRSNQPQHF. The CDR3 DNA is TGTGCCAGCAGCTTAGGACGGGGGCCGCGGAGCAATCAGCCCCAGCATTTT.

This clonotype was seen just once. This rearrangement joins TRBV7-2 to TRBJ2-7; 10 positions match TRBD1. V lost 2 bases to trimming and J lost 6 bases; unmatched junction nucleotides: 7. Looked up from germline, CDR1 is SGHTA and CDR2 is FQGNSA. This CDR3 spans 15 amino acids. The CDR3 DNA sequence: TGTGCCAGCAGCTTACAAGGGACAGGGGTTGGCGAGCAGTACTTC. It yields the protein CASSLQGTGVGEQYF.

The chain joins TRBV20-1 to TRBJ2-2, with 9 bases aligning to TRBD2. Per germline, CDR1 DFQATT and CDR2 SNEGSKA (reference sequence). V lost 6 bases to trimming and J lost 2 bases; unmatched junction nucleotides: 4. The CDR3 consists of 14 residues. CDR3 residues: CSAKAGGNTGELFF. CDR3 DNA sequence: TGCAGTGCAAAAGCGGGAGGTAACACCGGGGAGCTGTTTTTT.

The CDR3 loop is CASSESGGDEQFF. The CDR3 DNA reads TGTGCCAGCAGTGAATCGGGGGGGGATGAGCAGTTCTTC. The rearrangement joins TRBV25-1 to TRBJ2-1, with 8 bases fitting TRBD2. With V trimmed by 1 base and J by 8 bases, 1 base remained unmatched. The CDR3 is 13 residues long. Germline CDR1 and CDR2: MGHDK and SYGVNS.

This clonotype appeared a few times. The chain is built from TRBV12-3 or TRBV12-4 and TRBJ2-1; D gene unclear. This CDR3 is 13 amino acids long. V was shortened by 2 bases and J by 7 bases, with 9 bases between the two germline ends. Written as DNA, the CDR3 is TGTGCCAGCAGTTTAAGGCCTGGGAATGAGCAGTTCTTC. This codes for CASSLRPGNEQFF.

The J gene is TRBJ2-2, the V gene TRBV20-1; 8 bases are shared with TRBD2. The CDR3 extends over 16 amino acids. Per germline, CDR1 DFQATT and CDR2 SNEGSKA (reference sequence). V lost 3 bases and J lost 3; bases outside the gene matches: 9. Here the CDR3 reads CSASPMGREDTGELFF. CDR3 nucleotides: TGCAGTGCTAGCCCGATGGGGCGGGAGGACACCGGGGAGCTGTTTTTT.

CDR3: CSARVQLAHETQYF. The CDR3 DNA reads as TGCAGTGCTAGAGTCCAACTAGCCCATGAGACCCAGTACTTC. This chain joins TRBV20-1 and TRBJ2-5; tentatively, D is TRBD2 (6 bases). The CDR3 sequence is 14 residues long. The V and J ends lost 1 base and 5 bases respectively, with 14 bases between them. CDR1 DFQATT and CDR2 SNEGSKA come from the germline V gene (reference sequence).

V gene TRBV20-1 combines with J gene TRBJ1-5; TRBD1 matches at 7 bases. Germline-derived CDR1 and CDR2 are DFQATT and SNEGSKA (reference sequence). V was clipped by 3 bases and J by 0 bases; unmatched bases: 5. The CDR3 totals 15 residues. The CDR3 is CSASSQGYSNQPQHF. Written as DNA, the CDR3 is TGCAGTGCTAGTTCACAGGGGTATAGCAATCAGCCCCAGCATTTT.